Here is one T cell receptor (beta chain) with its context. No cognate antigen has been identified for it. Base qualities are not provided; no much larger clone lies one nucleotide away. Whole blood was collected in K2EDTA tubes by collaborating institutions according to the institutions' own protocols. For TCRbeta analysis, collaborators shipped samples in one of three forms: frozen whole blood, isolated PBMCs, or DNA extracted from either of those sample types. Trimming takes 10 bases off V and 4 bases off J; junction bases not matched to a gene: 9. The CDR3 goes from the cysteine to the phenylalanine over 13 residues. Just CDR3 DNA is preserved here, 39 bases in frame from base 1. The germline V gene encodes CDR1 LNHDA and CDR2 SQIVND (reference sequence). TCRbeta CDR3 regions were amplified from genomic DNA using the immunoSEQ Assay, a bias-controlled multiplex PCR. Concerning the study's data processing: The number of nucleated cells in each sample was estimated by amplification of reference gene primers within the assay. To quantify the absolute abundance of each unique TCRbeta CDR3 rearrangement, sequence reads were collapsed and filtered. For each sample, productive Simpson clonality was calculated by taking the square root of Simpson's diversity index across productive rearrangements. As stored in TCRdb, this immuneACCESS dataset retains in-frame rearrangements with V and J assigned. A fraction of the clones does not appear; measured against another copy, unresolved V genes explain less than half of the discrepancy, and the remainder lacks a known reason. V and J calls and clone size come straight from that table; D and trimming were deduced from the DNA. This sample holds roughly 150,000 clones; approximately 80% were observed only once. 5.5% to 8% of the sample rests with the top ten.

These data are taken from a study of blood T cell repertoires in COVID-19 (dated by TCRdb to the early 2020s). Background on the whole study: Samples from collaborators originated in the United States, Italy and Spain and spanned both the acute and convalescent phases of COVID-19. The prospective study material was composed of cDNA or gDNA derived from T cells, B-cell-depleted T cells, or PBMCs. Deeply sampled blood TCRbeta repertoires from subjects exposed to, actively infected with, or recovered from COVID-19 were included in the dataset. The repertoires were made available in a free public database intended to serve as a resource for research on the immune response to SARS-CoV-2. Samples were obtained from the ongoing ImmuneRACE study (first 160 participants) and from 1,000 to 1,500 subjects provided by 6 global collaborators. Sample metadata almost always included a de-identified subject ID, COVID-19 status, age in years and sex. Where available, HLA class I and class II types were obtained from metadata supplied by the sample provider rather than from assay-based typing. On the study overall, not on this receptor specifically: The amount of clinical and demographic metadata varied by source and participant and was provided uncurated.

The sequenced sample was peripheral blood. The receptor was isolated from a woman aged 45 to 65 in a cohort sampled during active or convalescent COVID-19. The rearrangement joined TRBV19 to TRBJ1-2; 7 central nucleotides agree with TRBD1. The CDR3 protein sequence reads: CATTLDRRYGYTF. The sequenced DNA is TGTGCCACCACCTTGGACAGGCGCTATGGCTACACCTTC.